This T cell receptor delta chain is drawn from a study of Vδ1+ human thymocytes. General study points: Highly polyclonal TRG and TRD repertoires with Gaussian CDR3 length distributions appeared in thymus. Many TRG clonotypes were shared between donors; TRD repertoires were essentially private. Thymic delta-chain repertoires held 20% to 25% Vdelta2 sequences and few Vdelta3, despite high sort purity.

After alphabeta T cell depletion, CD3+ Vdelta1+ Vdelta2- thymocytes were sorted. Between roughly 98% and 99.6% of sorted thymocytes were Vdelta1+. Comment on this clone: Antigen unknown.

CDR3 size: 16 residues. Germline V gene lookup returns CDR1 TSWWSYY and CDR2 QGS. The V gene end was trimmed by 0 bases and the J gene end by 8 bases; junction bases not matched to a gene: 10. Sequences come from RNA converted to cDNA by reverse transcription. The CDR3 regions were amplified by multiplex PCR from V-gene primers to a constant-region primer. TCRdb re-called the multiplex PCR reads via CATT. The sample records fewer than 90,000 delta-chain clones, approximately 34% being singletons. Sequences were obtained from Vdelta1+ gamma-delta thymocytes from the thymus. Subset described: FACS-sorted CD3+ TCRalphabeta- TCRVdelta1+ TCRVdelta2- thymocytes. The rearrangement joins TRDV1 to TRDJ1, with 9 positions matching TRDD3. The source is a boy under two years old who had congenital heart surgery. CDR3 bases: TGTGCTCTTGGGGAACTAGGTCGTAGACTGGGGGACAAACTCATCTTT. Protein sequence: CALGELGRRLGDKLIF.